This T cell receptor (beta chain) was identified in a study of CD8+CD57+ T cells in acquired aplastic anemia. This clonotype came up many times. Template material for TCR beta VDJ and CDR3 profiling consisted of genomic DNA. MiXCR, run by TCRdb on the reads, gives a single entry per CDR3 protein. The profile shows about 81,000 distinct CDR3 sequences, about half of them singletons. The CDR3 is made up of 11 amino acids. Germline loops: CDR1 SEHNR, CDR2 FQNEAQ (reference sequence). V lost 6 bases and J 2 bases, leaving 4 bases between the germline ends. Sequencing input: sorted CD4+, CD8+, or CD8+CD57+ T cells (not recorded which) from PBMCs. The genes are TRBV7-9 and TRBJ2-5, with D uncertain. The TCR comes from a human donor in good health, serving as a control. CDR3 DNA sequence: TGTGCCAGCAGATCACAAGAGACCCAGTACTTC. Translating it yields CASRSQETQYF.